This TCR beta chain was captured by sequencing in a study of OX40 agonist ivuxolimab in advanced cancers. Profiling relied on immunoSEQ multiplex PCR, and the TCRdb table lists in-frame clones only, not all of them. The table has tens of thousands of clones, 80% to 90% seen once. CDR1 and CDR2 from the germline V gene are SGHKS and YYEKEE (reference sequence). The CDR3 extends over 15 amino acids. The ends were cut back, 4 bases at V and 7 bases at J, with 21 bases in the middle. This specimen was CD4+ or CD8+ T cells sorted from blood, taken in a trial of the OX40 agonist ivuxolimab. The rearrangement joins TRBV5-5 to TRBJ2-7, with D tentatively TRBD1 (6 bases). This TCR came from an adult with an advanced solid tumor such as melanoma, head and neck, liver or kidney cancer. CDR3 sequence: CASSAETGYPGEQYF. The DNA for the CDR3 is TGTGCCAGCAGCGCCGAAACAGGGTATCCGGGTGAGCAGTACTTC.